This TCR beta chain was captured by sequencing in a study of T-cell reconstitution after alpha-beta-depleted transplantation in children. Findings and caveats of the study: Recipient T cells and thymic progenitors that survived were the source of the high TCRbeta diversity seen at day 60 in some patients. One year post-transplant, T-cell counts and diversity were largely derived from T cells produced anew. Several hundred rapidly expanded clones from non-depleted graft cells reportedly supplied alpha-beta T cells about two months post-transplant.

Concerning this clonotype itself: The antigen remains undetermined. A much more abundant neighbour one base away suggests this may be a read error. The conserved final phenylalanine or tryptophan is absent from the CDR3, which likely points to a read error.

The authors prepared the TCRbeta library with unique molecular identifiers. MiXCR was run by TCRdb on the PCR reads, yielding one entry per CDR3 protein. Among about 170,000 distinct CDR3 sequences listed, 11% were seen once. Trimming removed 6 bases from V and 2 bases from J; junction bases left unmatched: 6. CDR3 length equals 14 residues. Germline assignment: CDR1 MNHEY and CDR2 SMNVEV (reference sequence). Sequences were derived from PBMCs, sampled before TCRalphabeta/CD19-depleted stem cell transplant. This chain connects TRBV27 to TRBJ2-7; 8 bases map to TRBD2. The clonotype comes from a boy aged 2 to 10 with acute myeloid leukemia, due to receive a stem cell transplant. The CDR3 DNA is TGTGCCAGCAGACTAAGCGGGGGACCCTACGAGCAGTACCTC. Protein: CASRLSGGPYEQYL.